The clone carrying this TCR beta chain has at least ten counts. Germline CDR1 reads SGDLS; CDR2 reads YYNGEE. This CDR3 is built from 13 residues. Trimming took off 0 bases at V and 4 bases at J, with 4 bases between the two ends. These data belong to a study of neurological immune-mediated disorders. Documented time point: technical triplicate 2. The cDNA was generated by 5'RACE with 10-nucleotide random UMIs. From the 5' RACE reads, TCRdb called clonotypes with MiXCR, one entry per CDR3 protein. Here the sample spans under 65,000 distinct CDR3 sequences, approximately 25% being singletons. V and J are TRBV9 and TRBJ2-2; D remains ambiguous. This receptor was taken from a man in his sixties with HTLV-1-associated myelopathy (HAM/TSP). The sample taken for sequencing was PBMCs. For the CDR3, the DNA is TGTGCCAGCAGCGTAGGGCTCACCGGGGAGCTGTTTTTT. Translated: CASSVGLTGELFF.